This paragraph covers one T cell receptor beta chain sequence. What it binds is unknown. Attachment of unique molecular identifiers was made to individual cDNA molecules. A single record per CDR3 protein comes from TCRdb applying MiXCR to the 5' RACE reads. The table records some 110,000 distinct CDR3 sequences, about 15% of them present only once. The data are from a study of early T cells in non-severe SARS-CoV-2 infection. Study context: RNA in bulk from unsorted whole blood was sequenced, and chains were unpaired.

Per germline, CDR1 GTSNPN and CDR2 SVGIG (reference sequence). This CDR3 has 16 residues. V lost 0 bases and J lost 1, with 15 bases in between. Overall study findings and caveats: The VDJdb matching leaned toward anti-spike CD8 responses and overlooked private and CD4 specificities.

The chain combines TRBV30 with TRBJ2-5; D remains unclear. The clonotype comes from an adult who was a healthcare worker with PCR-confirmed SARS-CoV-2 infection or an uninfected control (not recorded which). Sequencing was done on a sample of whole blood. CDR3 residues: CAWSVPSGGFQETQYF. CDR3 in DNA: TGTGCCTGGAGTGTACCCTCCGGCGGATTCCAAGAGACCCAGTACTTC.